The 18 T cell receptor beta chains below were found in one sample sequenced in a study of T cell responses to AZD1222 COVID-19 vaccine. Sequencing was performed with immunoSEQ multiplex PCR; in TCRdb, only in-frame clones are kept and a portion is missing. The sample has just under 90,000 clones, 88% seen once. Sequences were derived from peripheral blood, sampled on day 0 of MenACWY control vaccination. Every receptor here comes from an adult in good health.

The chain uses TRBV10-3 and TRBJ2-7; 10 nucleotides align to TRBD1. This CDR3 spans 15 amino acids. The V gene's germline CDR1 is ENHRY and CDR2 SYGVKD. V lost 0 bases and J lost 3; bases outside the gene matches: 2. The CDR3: CAISESGTGDYEQYF. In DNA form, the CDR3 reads TGTGCCATCAGTGAGTCGGGGACAGGGGACTACGAGCAGTACTTC.

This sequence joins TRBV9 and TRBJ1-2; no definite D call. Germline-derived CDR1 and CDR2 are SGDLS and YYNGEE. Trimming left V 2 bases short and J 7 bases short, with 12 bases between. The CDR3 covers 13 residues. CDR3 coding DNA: TGTGCCAGCAGCGTCGTCGAGGCTAGTGGCTACACCTTC. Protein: CASSVVEASGYTF.

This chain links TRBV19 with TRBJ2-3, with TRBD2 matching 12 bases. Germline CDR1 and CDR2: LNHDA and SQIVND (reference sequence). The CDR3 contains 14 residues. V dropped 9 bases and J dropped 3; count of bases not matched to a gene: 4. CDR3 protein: CASSSGGATDTQYF. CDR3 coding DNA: TGTGCCAGCTCTAGCGGGGGGGCGACAGATACGCAGTATTTT.

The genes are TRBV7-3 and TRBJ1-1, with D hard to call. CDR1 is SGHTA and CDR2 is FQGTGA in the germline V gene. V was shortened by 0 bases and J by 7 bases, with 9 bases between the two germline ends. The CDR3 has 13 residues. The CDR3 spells CASSLTGGFEAFF. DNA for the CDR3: TGTGCCAGCAGCTTAACTGGCGGATTTGAAGCTTTCTTT.

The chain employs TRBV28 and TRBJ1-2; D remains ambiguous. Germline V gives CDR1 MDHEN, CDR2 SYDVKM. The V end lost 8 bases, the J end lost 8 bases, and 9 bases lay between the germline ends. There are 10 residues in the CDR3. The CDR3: CASGSRGYTF. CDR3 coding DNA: TGTGCCAGCGGGTCTCGGGGCTACACCTTC.

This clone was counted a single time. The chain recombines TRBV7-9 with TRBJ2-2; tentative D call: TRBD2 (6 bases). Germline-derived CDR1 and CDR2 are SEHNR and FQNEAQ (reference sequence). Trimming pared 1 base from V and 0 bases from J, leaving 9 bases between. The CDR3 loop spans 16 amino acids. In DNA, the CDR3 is TGTGCCAGCAGCTTAGTACGCGGGGCGAACACCGGGGAGCTGTTTTTT. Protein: CASSLVRGANTGELFF.

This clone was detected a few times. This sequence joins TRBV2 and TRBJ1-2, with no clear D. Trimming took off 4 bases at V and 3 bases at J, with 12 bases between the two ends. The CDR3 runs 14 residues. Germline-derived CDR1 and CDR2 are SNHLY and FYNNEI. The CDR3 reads CASSADTQDYGYTF. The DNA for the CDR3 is TGTGCCAGCAGTGCGGATACCCAGGACTATGGCTACACCTTC.

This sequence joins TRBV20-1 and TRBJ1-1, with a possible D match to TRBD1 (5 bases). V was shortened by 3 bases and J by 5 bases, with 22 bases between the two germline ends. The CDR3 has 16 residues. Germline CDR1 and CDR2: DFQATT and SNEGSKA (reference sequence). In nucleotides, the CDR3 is TGCAGTGCTAGTTACTTCCGGTCCGGGGGTAGGACTGAAGCTTTCTTT. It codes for CSASYFRSGGRTEAFF.

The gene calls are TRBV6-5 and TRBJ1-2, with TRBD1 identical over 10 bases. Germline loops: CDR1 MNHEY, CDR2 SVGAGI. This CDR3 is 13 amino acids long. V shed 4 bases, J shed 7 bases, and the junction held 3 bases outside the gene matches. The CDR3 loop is CASSSTGGGGYTF. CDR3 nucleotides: TGTGCCAGCAGTTCGACAGGGGGCGGTGGCTACACCTTC.

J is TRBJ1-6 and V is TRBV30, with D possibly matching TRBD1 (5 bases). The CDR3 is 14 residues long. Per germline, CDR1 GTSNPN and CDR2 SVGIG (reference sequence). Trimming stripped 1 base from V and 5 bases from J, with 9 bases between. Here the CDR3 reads CAWSAGGNNSPLHF. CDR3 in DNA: TGTGCCTGGAGTGCCGGGGGGAATAATTCACCCCTCCACTTT. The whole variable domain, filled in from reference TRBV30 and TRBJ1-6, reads SQTIHQWPATLVQPVGSPLSLECTVEGTSNPNLYWYRQAAGRGLQLLFYSVGIGQISSEVPQNLSASRPQDRQFILSSKKLLLSDSGFYLCAWSAGGNNSPLHFGNGTRLTVT.

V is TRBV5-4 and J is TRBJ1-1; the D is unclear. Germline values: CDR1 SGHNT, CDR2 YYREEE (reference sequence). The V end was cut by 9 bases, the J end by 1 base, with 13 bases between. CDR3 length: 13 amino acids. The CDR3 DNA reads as TGTGCCACCCGGGAGTACCAGAACACTGAAGCTTTCTTT. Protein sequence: CATREYQNTEAFF.

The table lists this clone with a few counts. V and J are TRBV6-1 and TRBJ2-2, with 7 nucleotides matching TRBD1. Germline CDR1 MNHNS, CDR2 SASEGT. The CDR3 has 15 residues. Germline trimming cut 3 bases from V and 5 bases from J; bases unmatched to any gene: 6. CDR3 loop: CASSDDRARTGELFF. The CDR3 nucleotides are TGTGCCAGCAGTGACGACAGGGCGAGGACCGGGGAGCTGTTTTTT.

In DNA, the CDR3 is TGTGCCAGCAGTTTGGCCGGGATTGAAGCTTTCTTT. It translates to CASSLAGIEAFF. This chain uses TRBV12-3 or TRBV12-4 with TRBJ1-1; no clear D. Trimming removed 3 bases from V and 7 bases from J, with 9 bases in between. The CDR3 runs 12 residues.

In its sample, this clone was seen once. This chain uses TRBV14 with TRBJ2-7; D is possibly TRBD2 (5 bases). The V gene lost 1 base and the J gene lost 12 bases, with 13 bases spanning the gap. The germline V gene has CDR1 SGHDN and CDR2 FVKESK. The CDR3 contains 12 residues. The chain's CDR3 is CASSQVPGWVYF. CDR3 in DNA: TGTGCCAGCAGCCAAGTCCCGGGGTGGGTGTACTTC.

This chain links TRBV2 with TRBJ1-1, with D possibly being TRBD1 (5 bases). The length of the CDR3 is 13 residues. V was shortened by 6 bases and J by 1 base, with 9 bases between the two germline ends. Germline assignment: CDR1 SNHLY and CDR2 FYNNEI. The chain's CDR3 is CASSATGNTEAFF. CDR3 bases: TGTGCCAGCAGCGCTACAGGGAACACTGAAGCTTTCTTT.

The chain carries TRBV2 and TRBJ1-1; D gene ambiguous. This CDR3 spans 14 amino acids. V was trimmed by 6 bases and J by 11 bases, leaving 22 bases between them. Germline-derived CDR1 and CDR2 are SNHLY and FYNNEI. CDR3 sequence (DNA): TGTGCCAGCAGGAGGGCTGGCGGATCCGCGGGTGCTTTCTTT. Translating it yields CASRRAGGSAGAFF.

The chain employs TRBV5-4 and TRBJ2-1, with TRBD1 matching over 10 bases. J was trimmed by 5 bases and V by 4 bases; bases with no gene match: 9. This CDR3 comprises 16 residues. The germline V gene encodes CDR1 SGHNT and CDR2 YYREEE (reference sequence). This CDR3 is CASSRRQGAPDNEQFF. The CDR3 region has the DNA TGTGCCAGCAGCCGCCGACAGGGGGCGCCGGACAATGAGCAGTTCTTC.

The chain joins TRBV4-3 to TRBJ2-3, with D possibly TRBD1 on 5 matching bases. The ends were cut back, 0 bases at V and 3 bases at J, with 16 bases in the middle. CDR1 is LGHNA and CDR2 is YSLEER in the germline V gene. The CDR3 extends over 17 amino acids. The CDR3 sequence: CASSQDEETALTDTQYF. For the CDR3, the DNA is TGCGCCAGCAGCCAAGATGAGGAGACAGCTTTAACAGATACGCAGTATTTT.